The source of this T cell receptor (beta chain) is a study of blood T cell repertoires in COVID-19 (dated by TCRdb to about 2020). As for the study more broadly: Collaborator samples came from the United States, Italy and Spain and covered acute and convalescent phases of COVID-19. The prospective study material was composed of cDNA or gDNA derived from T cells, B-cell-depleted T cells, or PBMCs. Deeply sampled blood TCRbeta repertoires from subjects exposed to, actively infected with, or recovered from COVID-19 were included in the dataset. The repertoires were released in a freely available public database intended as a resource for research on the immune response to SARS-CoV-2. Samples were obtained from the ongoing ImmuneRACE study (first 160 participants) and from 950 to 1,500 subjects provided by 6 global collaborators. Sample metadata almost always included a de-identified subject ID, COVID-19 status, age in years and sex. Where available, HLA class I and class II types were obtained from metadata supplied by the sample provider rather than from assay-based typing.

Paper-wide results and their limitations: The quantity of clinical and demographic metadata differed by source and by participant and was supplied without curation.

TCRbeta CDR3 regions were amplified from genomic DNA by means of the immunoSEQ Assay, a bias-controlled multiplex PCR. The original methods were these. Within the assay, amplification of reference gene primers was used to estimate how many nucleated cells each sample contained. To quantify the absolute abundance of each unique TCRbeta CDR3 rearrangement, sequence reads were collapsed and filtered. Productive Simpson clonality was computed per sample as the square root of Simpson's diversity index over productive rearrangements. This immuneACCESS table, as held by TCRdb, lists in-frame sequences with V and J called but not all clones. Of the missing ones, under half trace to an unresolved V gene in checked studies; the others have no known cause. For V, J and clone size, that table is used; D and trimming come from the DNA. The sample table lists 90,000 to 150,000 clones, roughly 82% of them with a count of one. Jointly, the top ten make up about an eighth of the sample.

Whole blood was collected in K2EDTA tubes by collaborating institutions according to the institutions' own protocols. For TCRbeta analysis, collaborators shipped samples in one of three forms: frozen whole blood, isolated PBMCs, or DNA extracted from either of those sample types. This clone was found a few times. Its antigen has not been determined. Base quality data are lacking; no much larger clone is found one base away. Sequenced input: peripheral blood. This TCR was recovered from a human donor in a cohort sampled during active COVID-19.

The DNA is TGTGCCAGCTCTAGCGACGCGAACACCGGGGAGCTGTTTTTT. The translation is CASSSDANTGELFF. Rearrangement joined TRBV6-5 to TRBJ2-2; TRBD2 might be the D gene, on 6 matching bases. Reading the germline V gene gives CDR1 MNHEY and CDR2 SVGAGI. V is reduced by 8 bases and J by 0 bases, leaving a spacing of 10 bases between them. The CDR3 spans 14 residues, from the cysteine through the phenylalanine. The kept DNA is CDR3 alone, 42 bases in frame from the first base.